This is a list of T cell receptor beta chains from one sample in a study of regulatory T cells in long-lasting Graves disease. TCRdb processed the multiplex PCR reads anew with MiXCR; each CDR3 protein has one entry. This repertoire shows about 320,000 distinct CDR3 sequences, roughly 18% found once; its top ten account for approximately 35%. Sequenced material: peripheral blood mononuclear cells (PBMCs), taken at new diagnosis, from a patient treated with antithyroid drugs. These receptors were obtained from a female donor with Graves disease. The CDR3 runs from the conserved cysteine through the conserved F or W. D genes are given only for firm matches. Only part of the rows carry a size: once, few, many, or a class if the clone is expanded.

D gene | J gene | V gene | clone size | CDR3 DNA | CDR3 protein
NA | TRBJ2-2 | TRBV15 | many | TGTGCCACCAGCAGCGAAGGAATAGACGGGGAGCTGTTTTTT | CATSSEGIDGELFF
NA | TRBJ2-5 | TRBV12-3/TRBV12-4 | many | TGTGCCAGCAGTTTAGTAGGCGGGGCGGAGACCCAGTACTTC | CASSLVGGAETQYF
NA | TRBJ2-1 | TRBV24-1 | many | TGTGCCACCAGTGATTTGGACTACAATGAGCAGTTCTTC | CATSDLDYNEQFF
NA | TRBJ1-1 | TRBV20-1 | many | TGCAGTGCCGGGGGGAACACTGAAGCTTTCTTT | CSAGGNTEAFF
TRBD1 | TRBJ2-1 | TRBV7-9 | many | TGTGCCAGCAGCTCAGCAGGGACAGGGATCACCCATGAGCAGTTCTTC | CASSSAGTGITHEQFF
TRBD1 | TRBJ2-5 | TRBV18 | few | TGTGCCAGCACGACCAGGGACAGGGGGCGTGAGACCCAGTACTTC | CASTTRDRGRETQYF
NA | TRBJ1-4 | TRBV19 | few | TGTGCCAGTAGTCGCCCCGGGGCCGCGGAAAAACTGTTTTTT | CASSRPGAAEKLFF
TRBD2 | TRBJ2-1 | TRBV28 | few | TGTGTCAGCACGAGGGGACTAGCGACTCCTGAGCAGTTCTTC | CVSTRGLATPEQFF
NA | TRBJ2-7 | TRBV12-3/TRBV12-4 | many | TGTGCCAGCAGAACTGGTAATTCTGCCTACGAGCAGTACTTC | CASRTGNSAYEQYF
TRBD1 | TRBJ2-7 | TRBV30 | many | TGTGCCTGGAGCGCCGGGACAGGGGCCTACGAGCAGTACTTC | CAWSAGTGAYEQYF
NA | TRBJ2-5 | TRBV11-2 | many | TGTGCCAGCAGCTTAGCTGGCAGGGTATTGGAGGAGACCCAGTACTTC | CASSLAGRVLEETQYF
NA | TRBJ2-1 | TRBV27 | NA | TGTGCCAGCAGACCAGGAGCGGCCTCCGGGGATGAGCAGTTCTTC | CASRPGAASGDEQFF
TRBD1 | TRBJ2-1 | TRBV2 | once | TGCGCCAGCAGCCAACACCCTAAGGGGGCAGGTGAGCAGTTCTTC | CASSQHPKGAGEQFF
NA | TRBJ1-5 | TRBV12-3/TRBV12-4 | many | TGTGCCAGCAGTTTAGGGCGGTCTGATCAGCCCCAGCATTTT | CASSLGRSDQPQHF
NA | TRBJ1-1 | TRBV12-3/TRBV12-4 | NA | TGTGCCAGCAGTCTACAACAGGGCCTGGTTCCTGAAGCTTTCTTT | CASSLQQGLVPEAFF
TRBD2 | TRBJ2-3 | TRBV11-2 | NA | TGTGCCAGCAGCTGGTCGGCGGGAGGAATGGCGGATACGCAGTATTTT | CASSWSAGGMADTQYF
NA | TRBJ2-7 | TRBV27 | many | TGTGCCAGCAGACGATGGGACTCGAGGGTACCCTACGAGCAGTACTTC | CASRRWDSRVPYEQYF
TRBD2 | TRBJ2-1 | TRBV28 | NA | TGTGCCAGCAGTTTAGTTCCTAGCGGAGCCTACAATGAGCAGTTCTTC | CASSLVPSGAYNEQFF
TRBD1 | TRBJ2-3 | TRBV7-2 | NA | TGTGCCAGCAGCTGGACAGGGGGCGCGAGGGATACGCAGTATTTT | CASSWTGGARDTQYF
TRBD2 | TRBJ2-7 | TRBV12-3/TRBV12-4 | many | TGTGCCAGCAGTTTAGCTAGCGGGGGAATTGGTTTCTACGAGCAGTACTTC | CASSLASGGIGFYEQYF
TRBD2 | TRBJ2-1 | TRBV11-3 | many | TGTGCCAGCAGCCCCAGCGGGATCATGCCCAATGAGCAGTTCTTC | CASSPSGIMPNEQFF
NA | TRBJ2-2 | TRBV29-1 | NA | TGCAGCGTTGCCTTGAACACCGGGGAGCTGTTTTTT | CSVALNTGELFF
NA | TRBJ2-3 | TRBV27 | many | TGTGCCAGCAGTTTAGAGTGGGGTAGGCGTAACACAGATACGCAGTATTTT | CASSLEWGRRNTDTQYF
TRBD1 | TRBJ1-5 | TRBV6-1 | NA | TGTGCCAGCAGTACTGAGACAGGGTGTAGCGGCAATCAGCCCCAGCATTTT | CASSTETGCSGNQPQHF
TRBD2 | TRBJ2-5 | TRBV5-1 | many | TGCGCCAGCAGCTTGAGCGGGAGCATAGAGACCCAGTACTTC | CASSLSGSIETQYF
NA | TRBJ2-3 | TRBV10-3 | many | TGTGCCATCAGTGAGCAGGGAGATACGCAGTATTTT | CAISEQGDTQYF
TRBD2 | TRBJ2-1 | TRBV9 | many | TGTGCCAGCAGCGGGGGGGGTTTTGGGTCCAATGAGCAGTTCTTC | CASSGGGFGSNEQFF
TRBD2 | TRBJ2-5 | TRBV12-3/TRBV12-4 | many | TGTGCCAGCAGTCCTAGCGGGAGGGCCCGAGAGACCCAGTACTTC | CASSPSGRARETQYF
NA | TRBJ1-4 | TRBV7-6 | many | TGTGCCAGCAGCCCCGATGAGCAGGCTAATGAAAAACTGTTTTTT | CASSPDEQANEKLFF
TRBD2 | TRBJ2-1 | TRBV6-2/TRBV6-3 | NA | TGTGCCAGCAGTTACGCGATTTTTCCGGGACTAGCGATGGGGAGCTCCTACAATGAGCAGTTCTTC | CASSYAIFPGLAMGSSYNEQFF
NA | TRBJ1-1 | TRBV2 | NA | TGTGCCAGCATTTACCCTATCGGACCGGGCGAAACTGAAGCTTTCTTT | CASIYPIGPGETEAFF
TRBD1 | TRBJ1-2 | TRBV12-3/TRBV12-4 | NA | TGTGCCAGCAGCAGGGGTGAACTGACAGGGACTGGCTACACCTTC | CASSRGELTGTGYTF
TRBD1 | TRBJ2-7 | TRBV12-3/TRBV12-4 | many | TGTGCCAGCAGTTCCAGGACAGGCGGCTCCTACGAGCAGTACTTC | CASSSRTGGSYEQYF
TRBD1 | TRBJ2-3 | TRBV5-1 | once | TGTGCCAGCAGCTTAGACCCAGCCGGGACAGGGGTGAATTTT | CASSLDPAGTGVNF
NA | TRBJ2-3 | TRBV18 | NA | TGTGCCAACTCACCACTATCGACAGGAAGCACAGATACGCAGTATTTT | CANSPLSTGSTDTQYF
NA | TRBJ1-4 | TRBV4-1 | many | TGCGCCAGCAGCCAAGATGAGCAGGGGTATTCTTCTGGAAAACTGTTTTTT | CASSQDEQGYSSGKLFF
TRBD2 | TRBJ2-7 | TRBV30 | many | TGTGCCTGGAGAGCTAGCGGAAGCTCCTACGAGCAGTACTTC | CAWRASGSSYEQYF
NA | TRBJ1-2 | TRBV24-1 | many | TGTGCCACCAGTGGAGGGGGAAGGGACTATGGCTACACCTTC | CATSGGGRDYGYTF
TRBD2 | TRBJ2-1 | TRBV19 | many | TGTGCCAGCAGTCGGACTAGCGGGAGCAATGAGCAGTTCTTC | CASSRTSGSNEQFF
NA | TRBJ1-1 | TRBV7-2 | NA | TGTGCCAGCAGCTTATGGTCAGGAAGTGAGGCTGAAGCTTTCTTT | CASSLWSGSEAEAFF
NA | TRBJ2-3 | TRBV15 | many | TGTGCCACCAGCAGCCGACAGGAACCCACAGATACGCAGTATTTT | CATSSRQEPTDTQYF
NA | TRBJ2-2 | TRBV2 | NA | TGTGCCAGCAGTGAAGCGCACGGCACCGGGGAGCTGTTTTTT | CASSEAHGTGELFF
NA | TRBJ1-2 | TRBV3-1 | many | TGTGCCAGCAGCGCCTTATCGGGCGGAGCTAACTATGGCTACACCTTC | CASSALSGGANYGYTF
NA | TRBJ1-1 | TRBV29-1 | NA | TGCAGCGTTGGAGGGCACACTGAAGCTTTCTTT | CSVGGHTEAFF
NA | TRBJ1-1 | TRBV3-1 | NA | TGTGCCAGCAGCCGAGCCATCGGGACGGACTACACTGAAGCTTTCTTT | CASSRAIGTDYTEAFF
TRBD2 | TRBJ2-1 | TRBV24-1 | many | TGTGCCACCAGTGATGGTACAGCGGGAGTTACGGATGAGCAGTTCTTC | CATSDGTAGVTDEQFF
TRBD2 | TRBJ2-1 | TRBV12-3/TRBV12-4 | many | TGTGCCAGCAGTTCCCCCGGGGGGGCCGGCAATGAGCAGTTCTTC | CASSSPGGAGNEQFF
TRBD2 | TRBJ2-1 | TRBV12-3/TRBV12-4 | NA | TGTGCCAGCAGTACCTCGACTAGCCCCTCCTACAATGAGCAGTTCTTC | CASSTSTSPSYNEQFF
TRBD1 | TRBJ1-2 | TRBV30 | many | TGTGCCGTAGAAGGGGGCGTATATGGCTACACCTTC | CAVEGGVYGYTF